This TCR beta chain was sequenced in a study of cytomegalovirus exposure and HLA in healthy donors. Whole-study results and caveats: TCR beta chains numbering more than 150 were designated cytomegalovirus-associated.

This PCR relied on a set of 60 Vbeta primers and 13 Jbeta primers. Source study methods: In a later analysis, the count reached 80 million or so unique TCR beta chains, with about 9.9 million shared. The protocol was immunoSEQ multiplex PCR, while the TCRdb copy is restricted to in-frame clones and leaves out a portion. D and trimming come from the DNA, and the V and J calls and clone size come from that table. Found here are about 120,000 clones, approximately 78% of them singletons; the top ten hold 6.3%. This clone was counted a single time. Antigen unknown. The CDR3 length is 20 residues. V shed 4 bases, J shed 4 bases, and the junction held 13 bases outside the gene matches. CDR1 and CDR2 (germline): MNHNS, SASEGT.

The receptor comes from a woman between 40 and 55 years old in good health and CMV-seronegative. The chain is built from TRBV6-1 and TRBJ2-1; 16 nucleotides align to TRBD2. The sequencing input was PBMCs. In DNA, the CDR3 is TGTGCCAGCAGTGCCAGGCCGGGACTAGCGGGAGGGCATGCGTACAATGAGCAGTTCTTC. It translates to CASSARPGLAGGHAYNEQFF.